This T cell receptor beta chain was observed in a study of low-dose radiotherapy and immunotherapy resistance in tumors (dated by TCRdb to 2021 to 2024). Notes on the research overall: In Cohort 1, 0.5 Gy per fraction was delivered every 2 weeks, and a total PTV dose of 6.5 Gy was prescribed. Every two weeks, patients got intravenous cyclophosphamide at 200 mg/m2, given one day ahead of each radiation and immunotherapy administration. The translational analysis covered eight patients: three from the first dose cohort and the first five from the second dose cohort. Starting on cycle 1 day 1, patients took 300 mg of aspirin by mouth once a day for four cycles. Patients in Cohort 2 were given 1 Gy per fraction every two weeks, for a total of 13 Gy across 26 weeks. The trial did not randomize participants into treatment groups. Nivolumab was administered intravenously as a 240 mg flat dose every two weeks, and ipilimumab was administered intravenously at 1 mg/kg every six weeks.

TCRdb records Illumina HiSeq 2500 as the sequencer. Superscript III and a set of TRAV- and TRBV-specific primers were used to synthesize first-strand cDNA, so that both TCRalpha and TCRbeta chains were covered. A roughly 18-cycle PCR with Phusion amplified the TCRs, pairing a constant-region primer with the adapter that was attached to the V primers. Amplification of the isolated mRNA was done with the MessageAmp II aRNA Amplification Kit, which involved a roughly 16-hour in vitro transcription at 37 degrees C. The Dynabeads mRNA DIRECT Purification Kit was used to isolate the mRNA for TCR sequencing. Indexed Illumina adapters were added in a second approximately 26-cycle Phusion PCR, and the resulting products were purified with AMPure XP beads. Under the source paper's analysis protocol: Custom Perl scripts were used to pool TCR sequences that encoded the same protein, to remove out-of-frame sequences, and to calculate the abundance of each clonotype. Any TCR sequence supported by only a single read was excluded from analysis. Among the metrics used to describe the repertoires were Shannon entropy, Gini index, clonality, richness, and the frequency of TCRs shared between repertoires. TCRdb trimmed public reads at Q25 via fastp, called clones via MiXCR and kept in-frame beta chains. CDR3 protein duplicates are merged, each entry listing the most common genes and DNA. TCRdb's processing, not the authors' own work, is the source of the V and J calls. This sample lists tens of thousands of distinct CDR3 sequences; 20% to 25% were detected once. Around 13% of the sample is held by the ten biggest clonotypes.

This clonotype came up many times. No cognate antigen has been identified for it. No quality values exist for individual bases; no much larger clone is one base distant. This specimen's time point label, interpreted: after trial treatment. The treatment or condition tag for this specimen amounts to: LDRT plus nivolumab, ipilimumab, low-dose cyclophosphamide and aspirin (RACIN trial). Donors were enrolled in RACIN, a single-arm phase I dose-escalation trial combining nivolumab, ipilimumab, aspirin, low-dose cyclophosphamide and low-dose radiotherapy. Eligible patients had advanced, TIL-negative solid tumors. The receptor's source is a female donor with ovarian cancer. The sequencing here drew on PBMCs, taken after low-dose radiotherapy plus immunotherapy.

CDR3 reads: CASSQVGALSYEQYF. The sequenced DNA: TGCGCCAGCAGCCAAGTGGGGGCCCTCTCCTACGAGCAGTACTTC. The chain was built from TRBV4-3 and TRBJ2-7, with TRBD1 as a weak D call on 6 bases. According to the germline V gene, CDR1 reads LGHNA and CDR2 reads YSLEER. The CDR3 contains 15 residues, cysteine and phenylalanine counted. Left in the record is the CDR3 DNA by itself, 45 bases read in frame from the first base. V is reduced by 1 base and J by 0 bases, leaving a spacing of 10 bases between them.